The 27 T cell receptor beta chains listed next were all sequenced from one sample in a study of cytomegalovirus exposure and HLA in healthy donors (dated 2017 in TCRdb). Library preparation used the immunoSEQ multiplex PCR assay. For the multiplex PCR, a mixture combining 60 forward primers for TCR Vbeta segments and 13 reverse primers for TCR Jbeta segments was used. TCRdb stores this immuneACCESS table with in-frame sequences only. Part of the clones is absent; in the studies checked, under half of the shortfall reflects unresolved V genes, and no reason is known for the rest. For this sample there are 150,000 to 200,000 clones; 65% to 85% appear just once. Roughly 0.098% of the sample comes from the top ten. Sample: PBMCs. Source of these receptors: a boy between 2 and 10 years old in good health and CMV-seronegative.

CDR3 loop: CASREGQGLNNEQFF. The CDR3 bases are TGCGCCAGCAGAGAGGGACAGGGGTTGAACAATGAGCAGTTCTTC. The chain joins TRBV23-1 to TRBJ2-1; 10 nucleotides line up with TRBD1. TRBV23-1 is labeled an ORF, and its function is uncertain. V was pared by 6 bases and J by 5 bases, with 7 bases of the junction left unmatched. This CDR3 is built from 15 residues.

The gene calls are TRBV7-9 and TRBJ1-2; 8 bases are shared with TRBD1. CDR1 is SEHNR and CDR2 is FQNEAQ in the germline V gene (reference sequence). The CDR3 is made up of 17 amino acids. With 4 bases clipped from V and 4 bases from J, the junction kept 14 bases outside the gene matches. CDR3 sequence (DNA): TGTGCCAGCAGCTCAAGCCGGACAGGGTCTCGAGGCTATGGCTACACCTTC. Its protein is CASSSSRTGSRGYGYTF.

This clone was counted a single time. This sequence joins TRBV7-9 and TRBJ1-1, with D possibly matching TRBD1 (6 bases). CDR3 size: 14 residues. Germline V gene data show CDR1 as SEHNR and CDR2 as FQNEAQ (reference sequence). Trimming cost V 2 bases and J 4 bases, with 11 bases left between them. CDR3 amino acids: CASSLTGSGTEAFF. Here the CDR3 DNA reads TGTGCCAGCAGCTTAACAGGGTCGGGCACTGAAGCTTTCTTT.

The rearrangement uses TRBV10-1 and TRBJ2-1; 8 nucleotides agree with TRBD1. Germline-derived CDR1 and CDR2 are WNHNN and SYGVQD (reference sequence). V shed 8 bases, J shed 7 bases, and the junction held 10 bases outside the gene matches. This CDR3 has 14 residues. CDR3 region: CASGMVTGGNEQFF. The CDR3 nucleotides are TGCGCCAGCGGGATGGTAACAGGGGGGAATGAGCAGTTCTTC.

V usage is TRBV9 and J usage is TRBJ1-1; D is perhaps TRBD1 (6 bases). V was clipped by 10 bases and J by 0 bases, with 19 bases between them. This CDR3 region has 15 residues. Germline V CDR1 and CDR2: SGDLS, YYNGEE. CDR3 sequence (DNA): TGTGCCGGGCCGCGGGGGGCGCCTATGAACACTGAAGCTTTCTTT. This codes for CAGPRGAPMNTEAFF.

This sequence joins TRBV29-1 and TRBJ2-3; D possibly corresponds to TRBD1 (5 bases). V was clipped by 7 bases and J by 2 bases, with 19 bases between them. The CDR3 spans 15 residues. Germline V gives CDR1 SQVTM, CDR2 ANQGSEA. The DNA for the CDR3 is TGCAGCGGCGCTATAGGGGTACTACTCACAGATACGCAGTATTTT. Translated, it gives CSGAIGVLLTDTQYF.

This chain joins TRBV18 and TRBJ1-1; the D is unclear. V was cut by 6 bases and J by 7 bases, with 9 bases left in between. Germline CDR1 KGHSH, CDR2 LQKENI. The CDR3 contains 11 residues. CDR3 loop: CASSFGVEAFF. The CDR3 bases are TGTGCCAGCTCTTTCGGTGTTGAAGCTTTCTTT. The full variable domain, with the rest looked up from reference TRBV18 and TRBJ1-1, is NAGVMQNPRHLVRRRGQEARLRCSPMKGHSHVYWYRQLPEEGLKFMVYLQKENIIDESGMPKERFSAEFPKEGPSILRIQQVVRGDSAAYFCASSFGVEAFFGQGTRLTVV.

The rearrangement links TRBV19 to TRBJ1-1; 7 bases match TRBD1. Trimming cost V 10 bases and J 4 bases; bases outside gene matches: 9. This CDR3 contains 13 residues. CDR1 and CDR2 from the germline V gene are LNHDA and SQIVND (reference sequence). CDR3 sequence reads: CATLQGWGTEAFF. CDR3 nucleotide sequence: TGTGCCACGTTACAGGGGTGGGGCACTGAAGCTTTCTTT.

This chain connects TRBV10-3 to TRBJ2-1; D is unclear. CDR3 length: 16 amino acids. Between the trimmed V and J ends, which lost 6 bases and 0 bases, there was a span of 15 bases. Germline CDR1 and CDR2: ENHRY and SYGVKD. In DNA form, the CDR3 reads TGTGCCATCAGCCCGAGAGGCCAGAGCTCCTACAATGAGCAGTTCTTC. It codes for CAISPRGQSSYNEQFF.

The chain links TRBV6-5 to TRBJ2-6; D unclear. V lost 0 bases and J 1 base, leaving 4 bases between the germline ends. There are 15 residues in the CDR3. From germline, CDR1 is MNHEY and CDR2 SVGAGI. The CDR3 spells CASSYSASGANVLTF. CDR3 coding DNA: TGTGCCAGCAGTTACTCAGCTTCTGGGGCCAACGTCCTGACTTTC.

The chain uses TRBV2 and TRBJ1-2; a possible D gene is TRBD1 (5 bases). The CDR3 runs 15 residues. Trimming cost V 0 bases and J 0 bases, with 8 bases left between them. From germline, CDR1 is SNHLY and CDR2 FYNNEI. The CDR3 DNA follows: TGTGCCAGCAGTGAAGCGGGGCCTCCTAACTATGGCTACACCTTC. Amino acid sequence: CASSEAGPPNYGYTF.

The CDR3 protein is CASGASGGPGELFF. The CDR3 nucleotides read TGTGCCAGCGGGGCTAGCGGGGGTCCCGGGGAGCTGTTTTTT. The chain employs TRBV5-4 and TRBJ2-2; 10 bases fit TRBD2. Germline-derived CDR1 and CDR2 are SGHNT and YYREEE (reference sequence). Trimming removed 7 bases from V and 6 bases from J; junction bases left unmatched: 6. This CDR3 is built from 14 residues. Based on the CDR3 plus reference TRBV5-4 and TRBJ2-2, the full variable domain is ETGVTQSPTHLIKTRGQQVTLRCSSQSGHNTVSWYQQALGQGPQFIFQYYREEENGRGNFPPRFSGLQFPNYSSELNVNALELDDSALYLCASGASGGPGELFFGEGSRLTVL.

The V call is TRBV9, the J call TRBJ2-3, with 11 nucleotides matching TRBD2. J was trimmed by 6 bases and V by 6 bases; bases with no gene match: 9. The CDR3 consists of 15 residues. The germline V gene has CDR1 SGDLS and CDR2 YYNGEE. CDR3 nucleotides: TGTGCCAGCACCCTAGCGGGGGGCCTGTCGGATACGCAGTATTTT. It yields the protein CASTLAGGLSDTQYF.

V is TRBV4-1 and J is TRBJ1-6; D is unclear. The CDR3 is made up of 15 amino acids. The V gene lost 1 base and the J gene lost 6 bases, with 10 bases spanning the gap. Germline values: CDR1 MGHRA, CDR2 YSYEKL. The CDR3 DNA reads as TGCGCCAGCAGCCAAGGGAGCACCCTTAATTCACCCCTCCACTTT. This gives the protein CASSQGSTLNSPLHF.

The chain recombines TRBV9 with TRBJ1-3; weak D call: TRBD1 (5 bases). V lost 3 bases and J lost 1, with 8 bases in between. The CDR3 covers 14 residues. The V gene's germline CDR1 is SGDLS and CDR2 YYNGEE. In DNA form, the CDR3 reads TGTGCCAGCAGCGAGGGGTCGTCTGGAAACACCATATATTTT. The encoded protein is CASSEGSSGNTIYF. Looking up the rest from reference TRBV9 and TRBJ1-3 gives the full variable domain: DSGVTQTPKHLITATGQRVTLRCSPRSGDLSVYWYQQSLDQGLQFLIQYYNGEERAKGNILERFSAQQFPDLHSELNLSSLELGDSALYFCASSEGSSGNTIYFGEGSWLTVV.

V and J are TRBV19 and TRBJ2-7, with 7 bases aligning to TRBD1. Trimming removed 3 bases from V and 5 bases from J; junction bases left unmatched: 4. CDR3 length: 13 residues. Germline lookup yields CDR1 LNHDA and CDR2 SQIVND (reference sequence). Here the CDR3 DNA reads TGTGCCAGTAGTATGGGGACAGTGAACGAGCAGTACTTC. Amino acid sequence: CASSMGTVNEQYF.

J is TRBJ2-5 and V is TRBV29-1, with TRBD2 identical over 8 bases. This CDR3 region has 13 residues. Trimming took 5 bases from V and 2 from J; bases not matched to a gene: 4. The germline V gene has CDR1 SQVTM and CDR2 ANQGSEA. The CDR3 coding sequence is TGCAGCGTTAGCGGGGGAAAACAAGAGACCCAGTACTTC. Translated: CSVSGGKQETQYF.

The rearrangement links TRBV6-1 to TRBJ2-7; 7 bases align to TRBD1. This CDR3 spans 18 amino acids. J was trimmed by 0 bases and V by 4 bases; bases with no gene match: 15. Germline V gene sequence: CDR1 MNHNS, CDR2 SASEGT. The CDR3 region has the DNA TGTGCCAGCAGTGCCTCACCCCCGGGACAGCTGTCCTCCTACGAGCAGTACTTC. Amino acids: CASSASPPGQLSSYEQYF.

V and J are TRBV5-1 and TRBJ2-3; 8 nucleotides align to TRBD2. Germline values: CDR1 SGHRS, CDR2 YFSETQ. V was clipped by 4 bases and J by 0 bases; unmatched bases: 10. This CDR3 has 17 amino acids. This CDR3 reads CASSALVAGTSTDTQYF. In DNA, the CDR3 is TGCGCCAGCAGCGCCCTTGTAGCGGGGACTAGCACAGATACGCAGTATTTT.

This clone was observed a handful of times. The chain has TRBV5-4 and TRBJ1-1, with TRBD1 matching 8 bases. Germline trimming cut 4 bases from V and 4 bases from J; bases unmatched to any gene: 3. The CDR3 sequence is 13 residues long. CDR1 and CDR2 (germline): SGHNT, YYREEE (reference sequence). CDR3 loop: CASSTTGGTEAFF. DNA for the CDR3: TGTGCCAGCAGCACAACAGGGGGCACTGAAGCTTTCTTT.

The chain links TRBV7-2 to TRBJ2-2; a weak D match, TRBD1 (5 bases). Looked up from germline, CDR1 is SGHTA and CDR2 is FQGNSA. Trimming left V 6 bases short and J 1 base short, with 6 bases between. The length of the CDR3 is 13 residues. CDR3: CASRGQNTGELFF. CDR3 coding DNA: TGTGCCAGCAGGGGGCAGAACACCGGGGAGCTGTTTTTT.

This rearrangement joins TRBV6-6 to TRBJ1-4, with 9 positions matching TRBD1. This CDR3 comprises 13 residues. Germline CDR1 MNHNY, CDR2 SVGAGI (reference sequence). The V and J ends lost 5 bases and 8 bases, in that order; junction bases with no gene match: 3. Here the CDR3 DNA reads TGTGCCAGCAGTAGAGGGACAGGGGAAAAACTGTTTTTT. Translating gives CASSRGTGEKLFF.

The chain recombines TRBV6-1 with TRBJ1-3; perhaps TRBD1 as D (5 bases). The CDR3 length is 15 residues. Germline CDR1 and CDR2: MNHNS and SASEGT. V shed 4 bases and J shed 2 bases, with 12 bases lying between them. The CDR3 DNA reads as TGTGCCAGCAGTGGTTCACGGACACCTGGAAACACCATATATTTT. Its protein product is CASSGSRTPGNTIYF.

This chain joins TRBV6-1 and TRBJ1-2; D is ambiguous. Germline V gene data show CDR1 as MNHNS and CDR2 as SASEGT. Trimming took off 0 bases at V and 4 bases at J, with 15 bases between the two ends. The CDR3 sequence is 16 residues long. CDR3 coding DNA: TGTGCCAGCAGTGAAGCCAGGAGGCAGGCGGTCTATGGCTACACCTTC. Encoded protein: CASSEARRQAVYGYTF.

The CDR3 loop reads CARLYEQYF. In nucleotides, the CDR3 is TGCGCCAGGTTATACGAGCAGTACTTC. This chain connects TRBV10-1 to TRBJ2-7, with D hard to call. V lost 9 bases and J lost 4, with 4 bases in between. CDR3 length equals 9 residues. Germline CDR1 and CDR2: WNHNN and SYGVQD (reference sequence).

V is TRBV25-1 and J is TRBJ1-4, with D hard to call. Trimming pared 10 bases from V and 7 bases from J, leaving 22 bases between. This CDR3 has 15 residues. CDR1 is MGHDK, CDR2 SYGVNS, per germline. The DNA of the CDR3 is TGTGCCACCGGCTACTCGGAGGCCTGGGGTGAAAAACTGTTTTTT. As protein: CATGYSEAWGEKLFF.

V usage is TRBV10-1 and J usage is TRBJ1-6; 8 nucleotides agree with TRBD1. The CDR3 covers 14 residues. Trimming cost V 5 bases and J 9 bases; bases outside gene matches: 6. The V gene's germline CDR1 is WNHNN and CDR2 SYGVQD (reference sequence). CDR3 DNA sequence: TGCGCCAGCAGTCCACAGGGGGTTGGTTCACCCCTCCACTTT. Protein sequence: CASSPQGVGSPLHF.